This TCR beta chain was recorded in a study of blood T cell repertoires in COVID-19. As for the study in general: The United States, Italy and Spain were the sources of the acute and convalescent COVID-19 samples. The cDNA or gDNA used as material had been derived from T cells, B-cell-depleted T cells, or PBMCs.

As for this clone: At one end, the junction sequence differs from germline, possibly due to a read error.

Germline-derived CDR1 and CDR2 are MNHEY and SVGEGT. CDR3 length: 11 residues. Per the authors' pipeline: Reference gene primer amplification gave nucleated cell count estimates. TCRdb keeps only in-frame clones here, not all; method: immunoSEQ multiplex PCR. V and J calls plus clone size are reproduced from that table; the DNA served to infer D and trimming. Of approximately 120,000 clones listed, about 88% are singletons. The sequenced sample consisted of peripheral blood. This clonotype was sampled from a woman of 80 years or more with acute or convalescent COVID-19. J is TRBJ2-5 and V is TRBV6-2 or TRBV6-3, with D unresolved. CDR3 region: CASSYHETQYF. The CDR3 DNA follows: TGTGCCAGCAGTTACCATGAGACCCAGTACTTC.